This TCR beta chain originates from a study of T-cell reconstitution after alpha-beta-depleted transplantation in children. CDR3 length: 16 residues. In germline, CDR1 is DFQATT, CDR2 SNEGSKA (reference sequence). Using unique molecular identifiers, the investigators prepared the TCRbeta library. Via MiXCR, TCRdb re-called the PCR reads, giving one row per CDR3 protein. The sample includes some 300,000 distinct CDR3 sequences, around 10% of them seen just once. Comment on this clonotype: One end of the junction fails to match germline, which may point to a read error.

The rearrangement links TRBV20-1 to TRBJ2-1, with 8 bases aligning to TRBD1. Specimen: PBMCs, collected before TCRalphabeta/CD19-depleted stem cell transplant. This receptor was identified in a boy in the first two years of life with acute myeloid leukemia, due to receive a stem cell transplant. Here the CDR3 DNA reads TGCTGTGCTAGAGGACAGGGCCACAGCTCCTACAATGAGCAGTTCTTC. This sequence encodes CCARGQGHSSYNEQFF.